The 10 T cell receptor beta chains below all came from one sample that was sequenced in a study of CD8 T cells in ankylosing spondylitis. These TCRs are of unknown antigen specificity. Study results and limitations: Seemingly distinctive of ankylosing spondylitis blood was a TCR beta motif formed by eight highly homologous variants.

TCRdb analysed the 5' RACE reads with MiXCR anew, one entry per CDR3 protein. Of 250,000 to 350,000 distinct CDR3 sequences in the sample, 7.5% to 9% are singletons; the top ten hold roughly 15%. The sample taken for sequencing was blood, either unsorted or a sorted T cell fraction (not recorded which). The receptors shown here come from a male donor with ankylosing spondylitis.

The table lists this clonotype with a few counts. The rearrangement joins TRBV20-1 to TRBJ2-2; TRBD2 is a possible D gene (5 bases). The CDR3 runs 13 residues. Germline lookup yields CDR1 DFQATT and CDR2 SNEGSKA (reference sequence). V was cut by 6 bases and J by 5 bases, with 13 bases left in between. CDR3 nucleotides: TGCAGTGCGCCGTCTAGCTCAACCGGGGAGCTGTTTTTT. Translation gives CSAPSSSTGELFF.

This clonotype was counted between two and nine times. As DNA, the CDR3 is TGTGCCAGCAGCCAAGTGACCGGGAACACCGGGGAGCTGTTTTTT. Translated: CASSQVTGNTGELFF. This sequence joins TRBV3-1 and TRBJ2-2; the D is unclear. V was trimmed by 1 base and J by 1 base, leaving 7 bases between them. The germline gives CDR1 LGHDT, CDR2 YNNKEL (reference sequence). The CDR3 is made up of 15 amino acids.

The CDR3 DNA follows: TGTGCCAGCAGCTTCCACTCCCCTCCCGAGCAGTACTTC. It encodes CASSFHSPPEQYF. This chain uses TRBV5-5 with TRBJ2-7; D is undetermined. In germline, CDR1 is SGHKS, CDR2 YYEKEE (reference sequence). Trimming took 2 bases from V and 6 from J, leaving 12 bases between them. CDR3 length equals 13 residues.

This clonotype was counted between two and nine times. This CDR3 is CASSQESGSRAGELFF. In nucleotides, the CDR3 is TGCGCCAGCAGCCAAGAGAGCGGGAGTCGAGCCGGGGAGCTGTTTTTT. The chain has TRBV4-3 and TRBJ2-2, with TRBD2 matching over 8 bases. The trim removed 0 bases at V and 6 bases at J, leaving 6 bases unmatched. This CDR3 is 16 amino acids long. Germline CDR1 and CDR2: LGHNA and YSLEER.

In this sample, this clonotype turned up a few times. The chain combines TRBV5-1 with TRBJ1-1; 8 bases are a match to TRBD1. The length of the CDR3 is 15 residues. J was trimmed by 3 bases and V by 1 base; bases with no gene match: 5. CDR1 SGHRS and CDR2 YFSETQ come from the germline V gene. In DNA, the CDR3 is TGCGCCAGCAGCTTGTGGGCAGGGGGCTACACTGAAGCTTTCTTT. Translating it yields CASSLWAGGYTEAFF.

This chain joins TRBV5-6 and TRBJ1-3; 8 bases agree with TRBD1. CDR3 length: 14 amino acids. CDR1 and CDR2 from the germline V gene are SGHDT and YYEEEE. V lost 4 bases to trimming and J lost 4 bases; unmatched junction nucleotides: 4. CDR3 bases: TGTGCCAGCAGCCGGGACAGGACCGGAAACACCATATATTTT. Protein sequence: CASSRDRTGNTIYF.

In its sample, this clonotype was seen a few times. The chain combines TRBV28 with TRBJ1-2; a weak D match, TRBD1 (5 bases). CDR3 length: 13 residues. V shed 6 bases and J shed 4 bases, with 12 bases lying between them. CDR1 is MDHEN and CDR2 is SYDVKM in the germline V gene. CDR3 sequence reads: CASSRQRTYGYTF. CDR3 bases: TGTGCCAGCAGCCGACAGAGGACCTATGGCTACACCTTC.

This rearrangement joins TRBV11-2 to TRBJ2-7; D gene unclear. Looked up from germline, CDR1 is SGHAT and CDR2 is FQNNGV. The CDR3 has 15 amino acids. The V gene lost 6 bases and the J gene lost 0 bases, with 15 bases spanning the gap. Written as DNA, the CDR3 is TGTGCCAGCAGTACCCGCCCGATTAGCTCCTACGAGCAGTACTTC. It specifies CASSTRPISSYEQYF.

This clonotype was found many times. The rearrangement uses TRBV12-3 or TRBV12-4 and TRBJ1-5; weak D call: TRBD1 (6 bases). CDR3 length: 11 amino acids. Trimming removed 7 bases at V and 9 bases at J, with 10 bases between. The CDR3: CASTLTGPQHF. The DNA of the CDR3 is TGTGCCAGCACCTTGACAGGGCCCCAGCATTTT.

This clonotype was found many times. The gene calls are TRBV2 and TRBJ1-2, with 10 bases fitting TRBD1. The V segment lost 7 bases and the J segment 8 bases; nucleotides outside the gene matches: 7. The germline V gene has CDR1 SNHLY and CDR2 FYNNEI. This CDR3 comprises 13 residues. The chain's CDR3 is CASKPGQGIGYTF. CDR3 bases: TGTGCCAGCAAACCGGGACAGGGGATCGGCTACACCTTC.